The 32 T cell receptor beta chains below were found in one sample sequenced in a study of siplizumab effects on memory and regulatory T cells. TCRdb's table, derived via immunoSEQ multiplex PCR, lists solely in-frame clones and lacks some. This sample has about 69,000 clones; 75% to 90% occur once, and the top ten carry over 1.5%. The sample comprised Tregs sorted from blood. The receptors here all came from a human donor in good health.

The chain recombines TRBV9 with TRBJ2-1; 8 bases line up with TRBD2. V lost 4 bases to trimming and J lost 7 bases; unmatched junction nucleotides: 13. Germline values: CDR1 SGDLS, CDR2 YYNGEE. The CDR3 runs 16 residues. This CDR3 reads CASSPGLAGGKNEQFF. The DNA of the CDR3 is TGTGCCAGCAGCCCAGGACTAGCCGGGGGAAAGAATGAGCAGTTCTTC.

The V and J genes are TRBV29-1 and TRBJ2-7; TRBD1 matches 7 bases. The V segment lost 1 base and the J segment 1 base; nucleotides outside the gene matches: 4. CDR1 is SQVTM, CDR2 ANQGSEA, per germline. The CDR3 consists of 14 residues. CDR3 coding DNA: TGCAGCGTTGAAGGACAGGGTGCTTCCTACGAGCAGTACTTC. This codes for CSVEGQGASYEQYF.

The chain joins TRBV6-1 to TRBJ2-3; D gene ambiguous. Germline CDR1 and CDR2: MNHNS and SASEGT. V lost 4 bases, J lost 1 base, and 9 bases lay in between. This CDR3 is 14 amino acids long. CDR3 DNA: TGTGCCAGCAGTGTTTCGAGAGGCACAGATACGCAGTATTTT. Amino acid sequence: CASSVSRGTDTQYF.

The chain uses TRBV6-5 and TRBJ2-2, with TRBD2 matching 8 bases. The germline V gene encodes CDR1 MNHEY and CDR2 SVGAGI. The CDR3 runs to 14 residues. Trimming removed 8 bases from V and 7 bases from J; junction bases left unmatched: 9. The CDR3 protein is CASAGGAVGGELFF. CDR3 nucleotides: TGTGCCAGCGCGGGGGGAGCAGTGGGCGGGGAGCTGTTTTTT.

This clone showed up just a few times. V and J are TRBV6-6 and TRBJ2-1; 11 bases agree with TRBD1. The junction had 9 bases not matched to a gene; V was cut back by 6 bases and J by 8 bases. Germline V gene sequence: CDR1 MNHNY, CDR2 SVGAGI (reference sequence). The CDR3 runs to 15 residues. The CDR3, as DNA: TGTGCCAGCAGGAACCGGACAGGGGGCAGGCATGAGCAGTTCTTC. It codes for CASRNRTGGRHEQFF.

DNA of the CDR3: TGTGCCAGTGGAGCGGGAGGGCCGTCGACCCAGTACTTC. It yields the protein CASGAGGPSTQYF. This rearrangement joins TRBV28 to TRBJ2-5; 10 bases fit TRBD2. Germline CDR1 reads MDHEN; CDR2 reads SYDVKM. The ends lost 9 bases at V and 7 bases at J; junction bases unmatched: 8. This CDR3 has 13 amino acids.

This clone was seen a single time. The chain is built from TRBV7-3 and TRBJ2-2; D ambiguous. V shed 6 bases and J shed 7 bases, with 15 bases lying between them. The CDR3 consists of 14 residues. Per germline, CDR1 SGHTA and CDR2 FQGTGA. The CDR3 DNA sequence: TGTGCCAGCAGGGCAAATCCCCCCGGCGGGGAGCTGTTTTTT. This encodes CASRANPPGGELFF.

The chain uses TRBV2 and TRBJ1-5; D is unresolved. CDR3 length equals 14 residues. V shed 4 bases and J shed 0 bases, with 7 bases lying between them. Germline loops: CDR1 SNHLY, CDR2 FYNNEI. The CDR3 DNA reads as TGTGCCAGCAGTGGACTGACTAGCAATCAGCCCCAGCATTTT. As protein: CASSGLTSNQPQHF.

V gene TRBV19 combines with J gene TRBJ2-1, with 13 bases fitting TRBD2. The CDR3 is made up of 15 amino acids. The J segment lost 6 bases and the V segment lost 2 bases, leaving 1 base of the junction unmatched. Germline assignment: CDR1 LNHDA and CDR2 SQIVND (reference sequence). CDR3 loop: CASSIRLAGGNEQFF. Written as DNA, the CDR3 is TGTGCCAGTAGTATAAGACTAGCGGGAGGCAATGAGCAGTTCTTC.

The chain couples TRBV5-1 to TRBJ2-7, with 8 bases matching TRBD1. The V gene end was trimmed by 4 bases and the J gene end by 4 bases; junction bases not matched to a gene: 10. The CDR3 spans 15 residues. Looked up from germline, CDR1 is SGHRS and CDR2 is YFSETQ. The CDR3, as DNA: TGCGCCAGCAGCATGACAGGGGACATTGAGTACGAGCAGTACTTC. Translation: CASSMTGDIEYEQYF.

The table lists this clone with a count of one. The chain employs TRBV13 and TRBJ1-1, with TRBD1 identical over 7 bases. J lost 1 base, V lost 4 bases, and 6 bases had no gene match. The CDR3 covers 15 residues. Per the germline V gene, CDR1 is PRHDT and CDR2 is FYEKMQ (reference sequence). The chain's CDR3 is CASSSHRGRNTEAFF. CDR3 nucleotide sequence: TGTGCCAGCAGCTCACACAGGGGACGGAACACTGAAGCTTTCTTT.

Here the CDR3 DNA reads TGTGCCACCAGCAGAGATCGAGGGACGACGGTTCCCGGGGAGCTGTTTTTT. This encodes CATSRDRGTTVPGELFF. This chain uses TRBV15 with TRBJ2-2, with D possibly called TRBD1 or TRBD2 (5 bases each). The CDR3 length is 17 residues. CDR1 is LNHNV, CDR2 YYDKDF, per germline (reference sequence). V lost 0 bases, J lost 6 bases, and 17 bases lay in between.

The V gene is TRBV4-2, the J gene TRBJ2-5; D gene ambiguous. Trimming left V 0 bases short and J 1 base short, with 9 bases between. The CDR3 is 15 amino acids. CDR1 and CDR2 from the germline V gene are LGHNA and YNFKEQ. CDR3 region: CASSQDSATQETQYF. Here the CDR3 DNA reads TGTGCCAGCAGCCAAGATTCGGCCACCCAAGAGACCCAGTACTTC.

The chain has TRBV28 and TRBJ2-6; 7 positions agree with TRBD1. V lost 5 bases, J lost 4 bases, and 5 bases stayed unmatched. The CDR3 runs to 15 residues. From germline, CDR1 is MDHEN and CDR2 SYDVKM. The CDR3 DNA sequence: TGTGCCAGCAGTACAGGGGCCGCCGGGGCCAACGTCCTGACTTTC. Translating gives CASSTGAAGANVLTF.

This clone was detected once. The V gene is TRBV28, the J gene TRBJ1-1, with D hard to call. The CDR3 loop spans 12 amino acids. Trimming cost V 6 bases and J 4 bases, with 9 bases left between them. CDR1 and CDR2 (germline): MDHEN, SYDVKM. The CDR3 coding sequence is TGTGCCAGCAGCATTCGATTCACTGAAGCTTTCTTT. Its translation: CASSIRFTEAFF.

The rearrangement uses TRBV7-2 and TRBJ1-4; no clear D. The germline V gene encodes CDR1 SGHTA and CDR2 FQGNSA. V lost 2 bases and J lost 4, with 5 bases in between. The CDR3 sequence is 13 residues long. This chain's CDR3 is CASSLLLNEKLFF. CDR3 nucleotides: TGTGCCAGCAGCTTACTTCTTAATGAAAAACTGTTTTTT.

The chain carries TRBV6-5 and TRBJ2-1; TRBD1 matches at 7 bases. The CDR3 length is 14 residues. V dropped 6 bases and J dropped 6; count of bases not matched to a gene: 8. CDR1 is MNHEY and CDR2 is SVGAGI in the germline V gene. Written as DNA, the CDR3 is TGTGCCAGCAGAGACGAGACAGGGACCAATGAGCAGTTCTTC. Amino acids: CASRDETGTNEQFF.

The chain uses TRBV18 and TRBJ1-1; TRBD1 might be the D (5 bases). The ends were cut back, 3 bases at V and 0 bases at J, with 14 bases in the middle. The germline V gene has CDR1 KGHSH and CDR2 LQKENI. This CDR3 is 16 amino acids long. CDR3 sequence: CASSPRFPGLNTEAFF. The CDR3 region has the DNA TGTGCCAGCTCACCCAGGTTTCCAGGGTTGAACACTGAAGCTTTCTTT. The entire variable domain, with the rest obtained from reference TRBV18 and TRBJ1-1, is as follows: NAGVMQNPRHLVRRRGQEARLRCSPMKGHSHVYWYRQLPEEGLKFMVYLQKENIIDESGMPKERFSAEFPKEGPSILRIQQVVRGDSAAYFCASSPRFPGLNTEAFFGQGTRLTVV.

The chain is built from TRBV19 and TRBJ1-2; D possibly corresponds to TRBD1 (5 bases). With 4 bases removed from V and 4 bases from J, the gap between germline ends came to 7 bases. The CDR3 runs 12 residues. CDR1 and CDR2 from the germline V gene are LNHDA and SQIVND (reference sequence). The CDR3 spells CASSRGGYGYTF. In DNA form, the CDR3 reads TGTGCCAGTAGTAGGGGGGGCTATGGCTACACCTTC.

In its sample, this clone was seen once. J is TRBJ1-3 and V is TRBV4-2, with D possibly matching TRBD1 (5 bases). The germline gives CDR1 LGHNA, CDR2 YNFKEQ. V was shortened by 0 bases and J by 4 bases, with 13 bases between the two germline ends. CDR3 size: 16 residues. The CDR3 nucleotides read TGTGCCAGCAGCCAAGAATTGGGACGCGAAGGAAACACCATATATTTT. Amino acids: CASSQELGREGNTIYF.

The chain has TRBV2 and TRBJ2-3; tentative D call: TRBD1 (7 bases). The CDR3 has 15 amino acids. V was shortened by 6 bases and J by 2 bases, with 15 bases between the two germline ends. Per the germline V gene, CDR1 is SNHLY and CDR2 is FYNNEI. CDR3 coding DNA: TGTGCCAGCAGGGCGGGACAGCGGTACACAGATACGCAGTATTTT. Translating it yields CASRAGQRYTDTQYF.

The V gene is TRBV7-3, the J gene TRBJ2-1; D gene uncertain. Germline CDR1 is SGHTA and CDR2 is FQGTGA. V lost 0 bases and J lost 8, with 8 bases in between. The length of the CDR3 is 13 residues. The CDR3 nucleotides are TGTGCCAGCAGCTTAACGGGGTTCGATGAGCAGTTCTTC. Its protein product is CASSLTGFDEQFF.

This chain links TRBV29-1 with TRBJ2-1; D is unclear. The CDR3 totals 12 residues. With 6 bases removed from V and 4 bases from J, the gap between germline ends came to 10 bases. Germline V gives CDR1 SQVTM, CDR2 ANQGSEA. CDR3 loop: CSVVVLYNEQFF. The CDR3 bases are TGCAGCGTCGTAGTACTTTACAATGAGCAGTTCTTC.

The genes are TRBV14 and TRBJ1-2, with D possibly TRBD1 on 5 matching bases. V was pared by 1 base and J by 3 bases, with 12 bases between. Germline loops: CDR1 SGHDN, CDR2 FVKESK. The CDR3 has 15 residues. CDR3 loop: CASSQVSGHHYGYTF. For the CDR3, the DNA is TGTGCCAGCAGCCAAGTTTCCGGACACCACTATGGCTACACCTTC. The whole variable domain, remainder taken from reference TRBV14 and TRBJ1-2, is EAGVTQFPSHSVIEKGQTVTLRCDPISGHDNLYWYRRVMGKEIKFLLHFVKESKQDESGMPNNRFLAERTGGTYSTLKVQPAELEDSGVYFCASSQVSGHHYGYTFGSGTRLTVV.

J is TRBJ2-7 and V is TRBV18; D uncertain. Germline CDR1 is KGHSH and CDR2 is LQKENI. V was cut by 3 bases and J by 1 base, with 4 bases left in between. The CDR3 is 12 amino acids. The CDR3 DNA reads TGTGCCAGCTCACCCTCTTCCTACGAGCAGTACTTC. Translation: CASSPSSYEQYF.

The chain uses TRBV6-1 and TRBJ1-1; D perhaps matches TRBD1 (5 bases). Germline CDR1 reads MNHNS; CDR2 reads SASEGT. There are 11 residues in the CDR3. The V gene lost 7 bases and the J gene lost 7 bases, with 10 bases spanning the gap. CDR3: CASTWDLEAFF. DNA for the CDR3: TGTGCCAGCACCTGGGACCTTGAAGCTTTCTTT.

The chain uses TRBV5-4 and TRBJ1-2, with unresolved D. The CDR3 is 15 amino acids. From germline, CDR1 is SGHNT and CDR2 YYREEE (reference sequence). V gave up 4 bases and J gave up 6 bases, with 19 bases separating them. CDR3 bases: TGTGCCAGCAGCCCCTTAGGCCGGGAAGAGGATGGCTACACCTTC. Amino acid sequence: CASSPLGREEDGYTF.

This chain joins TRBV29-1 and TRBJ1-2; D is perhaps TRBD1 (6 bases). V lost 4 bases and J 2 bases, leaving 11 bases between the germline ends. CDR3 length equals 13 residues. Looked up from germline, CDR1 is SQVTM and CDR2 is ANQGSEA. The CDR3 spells CSVVQTGNYGYTF. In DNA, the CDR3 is TGCAGCGTTGTCCAGACAGGAAACTATGGCTACACCTTC.

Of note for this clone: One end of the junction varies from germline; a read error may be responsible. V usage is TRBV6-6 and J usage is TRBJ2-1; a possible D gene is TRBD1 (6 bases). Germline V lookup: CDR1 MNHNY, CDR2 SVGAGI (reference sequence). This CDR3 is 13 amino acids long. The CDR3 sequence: CASSYSRQGLKVF. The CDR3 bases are TGTGCCAGCAGTTACTCCCGTCAGGGGTTGAAAGTCTTC.

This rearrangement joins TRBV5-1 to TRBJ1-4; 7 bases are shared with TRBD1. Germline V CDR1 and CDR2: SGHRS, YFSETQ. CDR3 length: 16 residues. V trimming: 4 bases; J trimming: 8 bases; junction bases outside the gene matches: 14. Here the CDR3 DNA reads TGCGCCAGCAGCCCCGACAGGGTGGGGCCTGGCGAAAAACTGTTTTTT. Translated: CASSPDRVGPGEKLFF.

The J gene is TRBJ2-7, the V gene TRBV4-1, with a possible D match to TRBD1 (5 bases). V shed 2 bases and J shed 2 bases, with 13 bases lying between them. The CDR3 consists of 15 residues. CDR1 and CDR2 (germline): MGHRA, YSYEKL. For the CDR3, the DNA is TGCGCCAGCAGCCAAAGCCCGTCCAGGGCCTACGAGCAGTACTTC. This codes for CASSQSPSRAYEQYF.

CDR3 sequence: CASSPRGQGANLYGYTF. The CDR3 DNA reads as TGCGCCAGCAGCCCACGGGGACAGGGGGCAAATCTCTATGGCTACACCTTC. The chain recombines TRBV5-1 with TRBJ1-2; 12 bases match TRBD1. The CDR3 runs 17 residues. V dropped 4 bases and J dropped 4; count of bases not matched to a gene: 11. CDR1 and CDR2 (germline): SGHRS, YFSETQ.